This entry describes one T cell receptor (beta chain). Anyone with autoimmune disease history or systemic immunosuppression was excluded. Germline CDR1 GTSNPN, CDR2 SVGIG (reference sequence). There are 16 residues in the CDR3. Trimming left V 0 bases short and J 2 bases short, with 17 bases between. The data were taken from a study of OX40 agonist ivuxolimab in advanced cancers. The protocol was immunoSEQ multiplex PCR, while the TCRdb copy is restricted to in-frame clones and leaves out a portion. The table shows roughly 73,000 clones, with approximately 81% occurring only once. The sequences come from CD4+ or CD8+ T cells sorted from blood, collected in a trial of the OX40 agonist ivuxolimab. The genes are TRBV30 and TRBJ2-7; unclear D gene. This sequence originates from an adult with an advanced solid tumor such as melanoma, head and neck, liver or kidney cancer. As DNA, the CDR3 is TGTGCCTGGAGTGTATTTTCTGGACCGAATACCTACGAGCAGTACTTC. This sequence encodes CAWSVFSGPNTYEQYF.